Following are 23 T cell receptor beta chains from one sample sequenced in a study of T cell responses to AZD1222 COVID-19 vaccine. Measured with immunoSEQ multiplex PCR; TCRdb has only the in-frame clones, and not every one. In the table there are approximately 150,000 clones, around nine tenths of which are singletons. The sample consisted of peripheral blood, taken on day 0 of AZD1222 vaccination. These TCRs come from an adult in good health.

This chain uses TRBV19 with TRBJ2-5; 11 bases are shared with TRBD2. This CDR3 spans 16 amino acids. V shed 3 bases, J shed 5 bases, and the junction held 8 bases outside the gene matches. Germline loops: CDR1 LNHDA, CDR2 SQIVND (reference sequence). CDR3 amino acids: CASSIRPTSGIETQYF. CDR3 DNA: TGTGCCAGTAGTATCCGCCCGACTAGCGGGATCGAGACCCAGTACTTC.

As DNA, the CDR3 is TGTGCCAGCAGCTTGGACAGGGGAAACACCTACAATGAGCAGTTCTTC. This translates into CASSLDRGNTYNEQFF. The rearrangement links TRBV5-4 to TRBJ2-1; the match to TRBD1 covers 7 bases. The V and J ends lost 0 bases and 2 bases, in that order; junction bases with no gene match: 5. CDR1 and CDR2 (germline): SGHNT, YYREEE (reference sequence). CDR3 length: 16 amino acids.

In this sample, this clone turned up a few times. The chain employs TRBV2 and TRBJ1-1; D is perhaps TRBD1 (6 bases). Germline V lookup: CDR1 SNHLY, CDR2 FYNNEI. V gave up 7 bases and J gave up 1 base, with 19 bases separating them. The CDR3 is 16 residues long. Written as DNA, the CDR3 is TGTGCCAGCAAGTCGGAAGGCTCACAGGGGAACACTGAAGCTTTCTTT. Protein product: CASKSEGSQGNTEAFF.

This rearrangement joins TRBV19 to TRBJ2-6, with D possibly TRBD1 on 6 matching bases. Trimming took off 3 bases at V and 0 bases at J, with 12 bases between the two ends. The germline V gene encodes CDR1 LNHDA and CDR2 SQIVND (reference sequence). This CDR3 is 17 amino acids long. The CDR3 DNA reads TGTGCCAGTAGTATGGGCAGGGGTAGCTCTGGGGCCAACGTCCTGACTTTC. Its protein product is CASSMGRGSSGANVLTF.

This clone was counted a single time. V and J are TRBV2 and TRBJ1-1; 8 nucleotides line up with TRBD1. After removal of 6 bases from V and 0 bases from J, the junction contained 6 bases not matched to a gene. CDR1 is SNHLY and CDR2 is FYNNEI in the germline V gene. The CDR3 sequence is 15 residues long. In nucleotides, the CDR3 is TGTGCCAGCAGATGGGACAGGCCCATGAACACTGAAGCTTTCTTT. Its protein is CASRWDRPMNTEAFF.

V usage is TRBV30 and J usage is TRBJ1-5; D possibly corresponds to TRBD1 (6 bases). Germline values: CDR1 GTSNPN, CDR2 SVGIG (reference sequence). This CDR3 spans 14 amino acids. The V and J ends lost 2 bases and 3 bases respectively, with 11 bases between them. This CDR3 reads CAWSKGGNNQPQHF. Written as DNA, the CDR3 is TGTGCCTGGAGTAAAGGGGGAAACAATCAGCCCCAGCATTTT.

The gene calls are TRBV5-5 and TRBJ1-4; D is perhaps TRBD1 (5 bases). The CDR3 sequence is 15 residues long. Germline-derived CDR1 and CDR2 are SGHKS and YYEKEE (reference sequence). The V gene lost 1 base and the J gene lost 8 bases, with 15 bases spanning the gap. CDR3 loop: CASSLTGERREKLFF. The CDR3 DNA sequence: TGTGCCAGCAGCTTGACGGGGGAGAGACGGGAAAAACTGTTTTTT.

The genes are TRBV12-3 or TRBV12-4 and TRBJ1-2; maybe TRBD1 (6 bases). CDR3 length: 12 residues. V gave up 4 bases and J gave up 6 bases, with 9 bases separating them. In DNA form, the CDR3 reads TGTGCCAGCAGTTATACAGGGCATGGCTACACCTTC. It yields the protein CASSYTGHGYTF.

This rearrangement joins TRBV15 to TRBJ2-7; 7 bases agree with TRBD1. CDR1 LNHNV and CDR2 YYDKDF come from the germline V gene (reference sequence). V dropped 1 base and J dropped 0; count of bases not matched to a gene: 3. This CDR3 contains 15 residues. DNA of the CDR3: TGTGCCACCAGCAGAGTCAGGGGGAACTCCTACGAGCAGTACTTC. This encodes CATSRVRGNSYEQYF.

This chain links TRBV9 with TRBJ2-5, with TRBD2 matching 10 bases. CDR3 size: 18 residues. Germline V gene sequence: CDR1 SGDLS, CDR2 YYNGEE. J lost 4 bases, V lost 0 bases, and 12 bases had no gene match. The CDR3 here is CASSVDGGSGRVVETQYF. In nucleotides, the CDR3 is TGTGCCAGCAGCGTAGACGGAGGGAGCGGGAGGGTAGTAGAGACCCAGTACTTC.

A single count supports this clone. The chain joins TRBV30 to TRBJ1-1, with D possibly matching TRBD1 (6 bases). The CDR3 is made up of 13 amino acids. V lost 0 bases to trimming and J lost 11 bases, with 16 bases between them. Per germline, CDR1 GTSNPN and CDR2 SVGIG (reference sequence). CDR3 nucleotide sequence: TGTGCCTGGAGTGTACTTTCAGGGGAAAATGCTTTCTTT. It encodes CAWSVLSGENAFF.

The rearrangement links TRBV18 to TRBJ2-7; D ambiguous. V lost 6 bases and J lost 2, with 14 bases in between. Germline lookup yields CDR1 KGHSH and CDR2 LQKENI. CDR3 length: 14 amino acids. The CDR3 sequence: CASSQAQKTYEQYF. In DNA, the CDR3 is TGTGCCAGCTCCCAAGCCCAGAAAACCTACGAGCAGTACTTC.

The rearrangement links TRBV5-1 to TRBJ1-6; possibly TRBD1 for D (5 bases). Trimming shortened V by 2 bases and J by 9 bases, and 12 bases separated the two germline ends. This CDR3 has 14 residues. Germline lookup yields CDR1 SGHRS and CDR2 YFSETQ. CDR3 coding DNA: TGCGCCAGCAGCTTAGCAGGGAACTCTTCACCCCTCCACTTT. Protein: CASSLAGNSSPLHF.

The V call is TRBV5-4, the J call TRBJ2-5, with D perhaps being TRBD1 or TRBD2 (6 bases each). The germline V gene encodes CDR1 SGHNT and CDR2 YYREEE (reference sequence). This CDR3 comprises 14 residues. V lost 2 bases to trimming and J lost 4 bases, with 12 bases between them. The CDR3 DNA sequence: TGTGCCAGCAGCTTCCGGGGGCAGGGAGAGACCCAGTACTTC. It specifies CASSFRGQGETQYF.

The chain combines TRBV5-4 with TRBJ2-7; D perhaps matches TRBD1 (7 bases). This CDR3 has 13 residues. Germline lookup yields CDR1 SGHNT and CDR2 YYREEE (reference sequence). Trimming removed 5 bases at V and 2 bases at J, with 11 bases between. This CDR3 reads CASRGGTAYEQYF. DNA of the CDR3: TGTGCCAGCAGAGGCGGGACAGCCTACGAGCAGTACTTC.

The J gene is TRBJ2-5, the V gene TRBV5-1, with 12 bases that match TRBD2. This CDR3 has 14 residues. The junction had 1 base not matched to a gene; V was cut back by 3 bases and J by 4 bases. Germline CDR1 and CDR2: SGHRS and YFSETQ. In DNA form, the CDR3 reads TGCGCCAGCAGCTCGACTAGCGGGAGAGAGACCCAGTACTTC. As protein: CASSSTSGRETQYF. Supplemented by reference TRBV5-1 and TRBJ2-5, the full variable domain reads KAGVTQTPRYLIKTRGQQVTLSCSPISGHRSVSWYQQTPGQGLQFLFEYFSETQRNKGNFPGRFSGRQFSNSRSEMNVSTLELGDSALYLCASSSTSGRETQYFGPGTRLLVL.

The genes are TRBV10-3 and TRBJ2-7, with D tentatively TRBD1 (6 bases). The germline V and J ends were trimmed by 0 bases and 3 bases, with 15 bases remaining between them. Per germline, CDR1 ENHRY and CDR2 SYGVKD. The CDR3 consists of 16 residues. The CDR3 DNA reads TGTGCCATCAGTGAGTCGAATGGCAGGGGAAACTACGAGCAGTACTTC. Its protein is CAISESNGRGNYEQYF.

Worth noting for this clone: At the DNA level, this CDR3 is encoded by other sequences in the same sample as well. The rearrangement links TRBV5-1 to TRBJ1-5; unclear D gene. CDR1 and CDR2 (germline): SGHRS, YFSETQ. Deletions cut 5 bases from V and 2 bases from J, with 11 bases between. The CDR3 sequence is 14 residues long. The chain's CDR3 is CASSEGGGNQPQHF. Written as DNA, the CDR3 is TGCGCCAGCAGTGAGGGTGGAGGCAATCAGCCCCAGCATTTT. The full variable domain, completed using reference TRBV5-1 and TRBJ1-5, is KAGVTQTPRYLIKTRGQQVTLSCSPISGHRSVSWYQQTPGQGLQFLFEYFSETQRNKGNFPGRFSGRQFSNSRSEMNVSTLELGDSALYLCASSEGGGNQPQHFGDGTRLSIL.

This clone showed up just a few times. The rearrangement links TRBV6-1 to TRBJ1-6; D is unclear. The CDR3 is made up of 16 amino acids. V was pared by 3 bases and J by 7 bases, with 16 bases between. Germline CDR1 MNHNS, CDR2 SASEGT. The CDR3 sequence: CASSDPFGFPNSPLHF. DNA of the CDR3: TGTGCCAGCAGTGACCCTTTTGGCTTCCCCAATTCACCCCTCCACTTT.

The chain employs TRBV2 and TRBJ2-7, with 8 positions matching TRBD1. The length of the CDR3 is 14 residues. V gave up 2 bases and J gave up 4 bases; unmatched junction bases: 4. Germline assignment: CDR1 SNHLY and CDR2 FYNNEI. CDR3: CASSERTGRYEQYF. CDR3 coding DNA: TGTGCCAGCAGTGAACGGACAGGGAGGTACGAGCAGTACTTC.

The chain has TRBV6-6 and TRBJ1-3; 8 nucleotides line up with TRBD1. Losses at the gene ends were 1 base for V and 1 base for J; bases not matched to a gene: 3. Germline V gene data show CDR1 as MNHNY and CDR2 as SVGAGI (reference sequence). The CDR3 is 16 amino acids. The CDR3 here is CASSYLGQVSGNTIYF. CDR3 in DNA: TGTGCCAGCAGTTACTTGGGACAGGTTTCTGGAAACACCATATATTTT.

The chain uses TRBV6-6 and TRBJ1-4; D call uncertain. Deletions cut 2 bases from V and 11 bases from J, with 9 bases between. The CDR3 runs to 12 residues. Germline CDR1 and CDR2: MNHNY and SVGAGI (reference sequence). CDR3 residues: CASSYEGAKLFF. CDR3 nucleotides: TGTGCCAGCAGTTACGAGGGTGCCAAACTGTTTTTT.

CDR3 amino acids: CASSLLAEPYNEQFF. In DNA form, the CDR3 reads TGTGCCAGCAGCTTACTAGCGGAGCCCTACAATGAGCAGTTCTTC. The genes are TRBV11-2 and TRBJ2-1, with 7 bases aligning to TRBD2. CDR1 and CDR2 (germline): SGHAT, FQNNGV. This CDR3 contains 15 residues. J lost 2 bases, V lost 2 bases, and 3 bases had no gene match.